This TCR beta chain was sequenced during a study of cytomegalovirus exposure and HLA in healthy donors. The germline CDR1 and CDR2 sequences are SGHNT and YYREEE (reference sequence). V dropped 0 bases and J dropped 0 bases, with 12 bases sitting between them. This CDR3 is 16 amino acids long. Remarks on this clone: Its antigen is unknown.

13 Jbeta primers and 60 Vbeta primers were used for the PCR. TCRdb's copy holds only in-frame clones and misses some; the assay was immunoSEQ multiplex PCR. This table has about 160,000 clones, roughly 80% appearing once. General study findings and limits: In a later analysis, a missense DCLRE1C variant was linked to TCR beta V- and J-gene trimming.

The V and J genes are TRBV5-4 and TRBJ1-1; D possibly corresponds to TRBD1 (5 bases). The clonotype comes from a male donor in good health and CMV-seronegative. The sequenced sample consisted of PBMCs. The DNA for the CDR3 is TGTGCCAGCAGCTTGGGGGGCACCGGATTGAACACTGAAGCTTTCTTT. Translating it yields CASSLGGTGLNTEAFF.